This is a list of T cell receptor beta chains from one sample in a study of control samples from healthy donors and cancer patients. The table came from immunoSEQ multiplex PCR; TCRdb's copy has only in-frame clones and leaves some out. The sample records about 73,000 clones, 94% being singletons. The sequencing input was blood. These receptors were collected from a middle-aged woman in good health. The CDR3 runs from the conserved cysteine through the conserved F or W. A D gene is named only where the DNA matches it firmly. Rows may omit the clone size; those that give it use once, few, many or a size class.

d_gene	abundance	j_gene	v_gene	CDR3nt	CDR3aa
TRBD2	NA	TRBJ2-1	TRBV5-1	TGCGCCAGCAGTTGGGCTAGCGGGAGATTCAATGAGCAGTTCTTC	CASSWASGRFNEQFF
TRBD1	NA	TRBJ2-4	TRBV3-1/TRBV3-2	TGTGCCAGCAGCCAAGTGGTGGCAGGGGGCATTCAGTACTTC	CASSQVVAGGIQYF
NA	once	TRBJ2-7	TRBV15	TGTGCCACCAGCAGGGGGTCCTACGAGCAGTACTTC	CATSRGSYEQYF
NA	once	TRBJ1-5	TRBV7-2	TGTGCCAGCAGCTCCGGTAGGAATCAGCCCCAGCATTTT	CASSSGRNQPQHF
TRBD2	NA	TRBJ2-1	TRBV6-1	TGTGCCAGCAGTGAACTAGCGGGAGGCTACAATGAGCAGTTCTTC	CASSELAGGYNEQFF
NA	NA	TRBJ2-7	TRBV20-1	TGCAGTGCTACCCGAACCTACGAGCAGTACTTC	CSATRTYEQYF
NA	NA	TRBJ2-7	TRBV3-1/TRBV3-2	TGTGCCAGCAGCCAACTCTACGTCAAGGGGAACGAGCAGTACTTC	CASSQLYVKGNEQYF
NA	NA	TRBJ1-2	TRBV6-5	TGTGCCAGCATCTCGGGGGGGGAGTATGGCTACACCTTC	CASISGGEYGYTF
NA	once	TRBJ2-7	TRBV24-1	TGTGCCACCAGTGATTCTGACACCGGGACCGACTCCTACGAGCAGTACTTC	CATSDSDTGTDSYEQYF
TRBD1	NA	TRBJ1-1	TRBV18	TGTGCCAGCTCACCTTTGGACAGGCCGAACACTGAAGCTTTCTTT	CASSPLDRPNTEAFF
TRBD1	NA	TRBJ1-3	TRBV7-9	TGTGCCAGCAGCTTAGGACAGGGTACTGGAAACACCATATATTTT	CASSLGQGTGNTIYF
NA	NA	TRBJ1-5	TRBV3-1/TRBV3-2	TGTGCCAGCAGCCACGATGCGAGTTTGGACAATCAGCCCCAGCATTTT	CASSHDASLDNQPQHF
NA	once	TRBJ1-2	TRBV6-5	TGTGCCAGCAGTTATGGTTATGGCTACACCTTC	CASSYGYGYTF
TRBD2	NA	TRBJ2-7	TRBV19	TGTGCCAGTAGTACCCAAGGGGGACTAGTCGAGCAGTACTTC	CASSTQGGLVEQYF
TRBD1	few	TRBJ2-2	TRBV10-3	TGTGCCATCAGTGATACCGGACAGGTGCAGAACACCGGGGAGCTGTTTTTT	CAISDTGQVQNTGELFF
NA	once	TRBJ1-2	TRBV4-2	TGTGCCAGCAGCCAAGAGGGGCTGTACTATGGCTACACCTTC	CASSQEGLYYGYTF
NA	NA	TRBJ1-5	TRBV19	TGTGCCAGTAGTACCACTCGGGGGGATCAGCCCCAGCATTTT	CASSTTRGDQPQHF
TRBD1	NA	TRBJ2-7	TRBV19	TGTGCCAGTAGTTTCCCGGACAGGACCTACGAGCAGTACTTC	CASSFPDRTYEQYF
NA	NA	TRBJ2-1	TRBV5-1	TGCGCCAGCAGCTTAGGAGGACGCGCACAAGGTGAGCAGTTCTTC	CASSLGGRAQGEQFF
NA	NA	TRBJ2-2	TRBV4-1	TGCGCCAGCAGCCGAGGCAAGGCGACTCTCGGGTGGACCGGGGAGCTGTTTTTT	CASSRGKATLGWTGELFF
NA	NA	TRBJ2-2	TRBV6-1	TGTGCCAGCAGTGAACAGCCAGTCCAGAACACCGGGGAGCTGTTTTTT	CASSEQPVQNTGELFF
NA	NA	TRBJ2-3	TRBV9	TGTGCCAGCAGCCCCATGAGGGAGGATACGCAGTATTTT	CASSPMREDTQYF
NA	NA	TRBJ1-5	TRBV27	TGTGCCAGCAGTTTATTCCCGGGGGTCGGCAATCAGCCCCAGCATTTT	CASSLFPGVGNQPQHF
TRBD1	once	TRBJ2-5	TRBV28	TGTGCCAGCACCCCCGGGACAGGACGGGAGACCCAGTACTTC	CASTPGTGRETQYF
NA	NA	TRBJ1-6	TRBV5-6	TGTGCCAGCAGAGGACTCTATAATTCACCCCTCCACTTT	CASRGLYNSPLHF
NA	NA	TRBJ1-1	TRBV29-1	TGCAGCGTTGAGAGGTACATGAACACTGAAGCTTTCTTT	CSVERYMNTEAFF
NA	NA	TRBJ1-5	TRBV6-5	TGTGCCAGCAGTTACCACCGACCCCAGGATCAGCCCCAGCATTTT	CASSYHRPQDQPQHF
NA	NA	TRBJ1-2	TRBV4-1	TGCGCCAGCAGCCCTCTTTTAGGGACCCATGGCTACACCTTC	CASSPLLGTHGYTF
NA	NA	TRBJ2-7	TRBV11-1	TGTGCCAGTACTGCCGGGACCCTCACCTACGAGCAGTACTTC	CASTAGTLTYEQYF
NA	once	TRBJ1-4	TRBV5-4	TGTGCCAGCAGTCCCGGTGGGGCACTCGTCAATGAAAAACTGTTTTTT	CASSPGGALVNEKLFF
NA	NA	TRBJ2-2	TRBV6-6	TGTGCCAGCAGCTACCAGAGGAGAACGAACACCGGGGAGCTGTTTTTT	CASSYQRRTNTGELFF
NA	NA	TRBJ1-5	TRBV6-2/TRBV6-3	TGTGCCAGCAGTTTCCAAGGAGGGGGGAGTCATCAGCCCCAGCATTTT	CASSFQGGGSHQPQHF
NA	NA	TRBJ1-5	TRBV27	TGTGCCAGCAGCCCCGGGACCGAGCCGCTTTGGGCCCAGCATTTT	CASSPGTEPLWAQHF
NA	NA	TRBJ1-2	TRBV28	TGTGCCAGCAGGTCCCCGACAACAGGGCATGGCTACACCTTC	CASRSPTTGHGYTF
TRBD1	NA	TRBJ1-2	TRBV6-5	TGTGCCAGCAGTCAACAGGGGGCAAAGGGCTACACCTTC	CASSQQGAKGYTF
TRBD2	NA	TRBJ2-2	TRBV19	TGTGCCAGTAGGAGGCAGCGGGAGGGCCTCGGGGAGCTGTTTTTT	CASRRQREGLGELFF
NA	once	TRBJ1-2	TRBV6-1	TGTGCCAGCAGCCGAGACGGATACTATGGCTACACCTTC	CASSRDGYYGYTF
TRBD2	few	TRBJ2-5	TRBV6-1	TGTGCCAGCAGTGAATTAGCGGGGGGGCCAGAGACCCAGTACTTC	CASSELAGGPETQYF
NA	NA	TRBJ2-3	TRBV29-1	TGCAGCTATTCGCCCGGGACGCCACTTGATACGCAGTATTTT	CSYSPGTPLDTQYF
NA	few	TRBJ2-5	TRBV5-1	TGCGCCAGCAGCATGATTTGGGAAGGGAGGGAGACCCAGTACTTC	CASSMIWEGRETQYF
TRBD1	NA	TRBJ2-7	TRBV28	TGTGCCAGCAGTCTACAGCCGGGACAGCACTACGAGCAGTACTTC	CASSLQPGQHYEQYF
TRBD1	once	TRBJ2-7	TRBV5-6	TGTGCCAGCAGCATCCCGGGACAGGGGCAAGAGCAGTACTTC	CASSIPGQGQEQYF
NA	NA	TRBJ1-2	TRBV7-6	TGTGCCAGCAGCTCGGATACTCGGACGGGAGTCTATGGCTACACCTTC	CASSSDTRTGVYGYTF
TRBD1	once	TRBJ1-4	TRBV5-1	TGCGCCAGCAGCACACAGGGGTTGGGTAATGAAAAACTGTTTTTT	CASSTQGLGNEKLFF
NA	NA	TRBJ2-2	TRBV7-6	TGTGCCAGCAGCTTAGGGACCGGGGAGCTGTTTTTT	CASSLGTGELFF
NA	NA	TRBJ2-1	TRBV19	TGTGCCAGTAGTATCTACAATGAGCAGTTCTTC	CASSIYNEQFF
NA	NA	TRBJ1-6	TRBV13	TGTGCCAGCAGATCAGGGGTGACAGCCTTCTCTCCCCTCCACTTT	CASRSGVTAFSPLHF
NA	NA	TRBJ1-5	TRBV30	TGTGCCTGGAGTGTACAAGAGAGACAGCCCCAGCATTTT	CAWSVQERQPQHF
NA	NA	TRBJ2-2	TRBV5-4	TGTGCCAGCAGACTAGGGGGGGGTAACACCGGGGAGCTGTTTTTT	CASRLGGGNTGELFF
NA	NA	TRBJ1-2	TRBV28	TGTGCCAGCAGCATTCGGGCGAACTATGGCTACACCTTC	CASSIRANYGYTF
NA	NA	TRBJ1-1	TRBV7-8	TGTGCCAGCAGCTTAGAGGCCCTAAACACTGAAGCTTTCTTT	CASSLEALNTEAFF
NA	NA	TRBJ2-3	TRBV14	TGTGCCAGCAGTCACCGGGATGCGTGGGCCGATACGCAGTATTTT	CASSHRDAWADTQYF
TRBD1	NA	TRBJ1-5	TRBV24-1	TGTGCCACCAGTGATTCGACAGGGTACCAGCCCCAGCATTTT	CATSDSTGYQPQHF
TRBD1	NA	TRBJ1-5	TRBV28	TGTGCCAGCAAAGTCCCCAACCCAGGGGGCACCCAGCATTTT	CASKVPNPGGTQHF
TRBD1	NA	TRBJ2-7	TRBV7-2	TGTGCCAGCAGCCGGACAGGGGGACGAGAGCAGTACTTC	CASSRTGGREQYF